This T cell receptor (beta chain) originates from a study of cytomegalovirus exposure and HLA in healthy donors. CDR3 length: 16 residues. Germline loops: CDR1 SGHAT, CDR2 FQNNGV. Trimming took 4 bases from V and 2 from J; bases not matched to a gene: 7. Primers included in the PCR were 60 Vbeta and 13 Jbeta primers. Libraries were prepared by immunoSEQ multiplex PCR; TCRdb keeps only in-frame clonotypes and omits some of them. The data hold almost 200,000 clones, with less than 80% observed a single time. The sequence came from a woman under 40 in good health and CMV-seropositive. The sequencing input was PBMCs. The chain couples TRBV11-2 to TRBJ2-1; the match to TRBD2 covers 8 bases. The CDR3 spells CASSSPGLDTYNEQFF. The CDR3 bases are TGTGCCAGCAGCTCACCGGGACTAGATACCTACAATGAGCAGTTCTTC.